Shown below are 29 T cell receptor beta chains from a single sample sequenced in a study of CD8 T cells in ankylosing spondylitis. MiXCR, run by TCRdb on the 5' RACE reads, gives a single entry per CDR3 protein. The table shows under 150,000 distinct CDR3 sequences, with over 7% occurring only once. The source material was blood, either unsorted or a sorted T cell fraction (not recorded which). These receptor sequences come from a male donor with ankylosing spondylitis or in good health (not recorded which).

The chain recombines TRBV7-2 with TRBJ2-7; D is unclear. This CDR3 has 14 amino acids. Trimming shortened V by 3 bases and J by 3 bases, and 12 bases separated the two germline ends. From germline, CDR1 is SGHTA and CDR2 FQGNSA. The DNA of the CDR3 is TGTGCCAGCAGCTTGGTACGCCAGGACTACGAGCAGTACTTC. The encoded protein is CASSLVRQDYEQYF. Complete variable domain (other parts from reference TRBV7-2 and TRBJ2-7): GAGVSQSPSNKVTEKGKDVELRCDPISGHTALYWYRQSLGQGLEFLIYFQGNSAPDKSGLPSDRFSAERTGGSVSTLTIQRTQQEDSAVYLCASSLVRQDYEQYFGPGTRLTVT.

This clonotype was counted ten times or more. The chain is built from TRBV20-1 and TRBJ2-3; D ambiguous. Germline values: CDR1 DFQATT, CDR2 SNEGSKA (reference sequence). The CDR3 totals 13 residues. V was clipped by 3 bases and J by 0 bases, with 7 bases between them. CDR3 DNA sequence: TGCAGTGCTAGTCCCCAGAGCACAGATACGCAGTATTTT. The encoded protein is CSASPQSTDTQYF.

This clonotype was recorded many times. The chain joins TRBV6-2 or TRBV6-3 to TRBJ2-4, with TRBD2 matching over 13 bases. Trimming removed 4 bases from V and 8 bases from J; junction bases left unmatched: 8. Germline lookup yields CDR1 MNHEY and CDR2 SVGEGT. The CDR3 has 16 residues. The CDR3: CASSSGLAGRIDIQYF. Here the CDR3 DNA reads TGTGCCAGCAGTTCGGGACTAGCGGGAAGGATAGACATTCAGTACTTC.

The gene calls are TRBV20-1 and TRBJ2-7; possible D gene TRBD2, 5 bases. V was cut by 5 bases and J by 7 bases, with 21 bases left in between. This CDR3 has 14 residues. The germline CDR1 and CDR2 sequences are DFQATT and SNEGSKA (reference sequence). DNA of the CDR3: TGCAGTGCTGGCGGGTCAGCCCCCCCTTGGGAGCAGTACTTC. Translation gives CSAGGSAPPWEQYF.

In its sample, this clonotype was seen a few times. The chain has TRBV5-5 and TRBJ2-2, with D tentatively TRBD1 (6 bases). The V gene's germline CDR1 is SGHKS and CDR2 YYEKEE (reference sequence). The CDR3 length is 15 residues. The V gene lost 5 bases and the J gene lost 7 bases, with 18 bases spanning the gap. The DNA for the CDR3 is TGTGCCAGCAGATCGAACAGGGTCTTGAGCGGGGAGCTGTTTTTT. Translation gives CASRSNRVLSGELFF.

This clonotype has a count of ten or more. The chain couples TRBV20-1 to TRBJ2-1; 11 bases are a match to TRBD2. Per germline, CDR1 DFQATT and CDR2 SNEGSKA (reference sequence). The V segment lost 1 base and the J segment 16 bases; nucleotides outside the gene matches: 9. This CDR3 comprises 13 residues. The CDR3 protein is CSARAGLAVPLFF. CDR3 sequence (DNA): TGCAGTGCTAGAGCGGGACTAGCGGTCCCTCTCTTCTTC.

This chain joins TRBV20-1 and TRBJ2-1; tentatively, D is TRBD2 (5 bases). The V and J ends lost 0 bases and 10 bases respectively, with 16 bases between them. The CDR3 contains 14 residues. CDR1 and CDR2 (germline): DFQATT, SNEGSKA (reference sequence). CDR3 bases: TGCAGTGCTAGAGATAACGTGGGAGTTTCCGAGCAGTTCTTC. The encoded protein is CSARDNVGVSEQFF.

The CDR3 bases are TGCAGTGGTTCAAGGACTAGCGGGAGTCTCCCCCAAGAGACCCAGTACTTC. It specifies CSGSRTSGSLPQETQYF. The chain is built from TRBV20-1 and TRBJ2-5, with 13 bases lining up with TRBD2. V lost 7 bases, J lost 1 base, and 12 bases stayed unmatched. Germline V gene sequence: CDR1 DFQATT, CDR2 SNEGSKA (reference sequence). The CDR3 totals 17 residues.

This clonotype was counted at least ten times. This chain uses TRBV7-9 with TRBJ2-7, with 8 bases identical to TRBD1. The CDR3 covers 17 residues. Per the germline V gene, CDR1 is SEHNR and CDR2 is FQNEAQ (reference sequence). The junction had 19 bases not matched to a gene; V was cut back by 7 bases and J by 5 bases. CDR3 in amino acids: CASTQGAGNLGFHEQYF. For the CDR3, the DNA is TGTGCCAGCACCCAGGGGGCCGGTAATCTGGGATTCCACGAGCAGTACTTC.

This clonotype showed up many times. The chain combines TRBV25-1 with TRBJ2-7, with unresolved D. This CDR3 region has 14 residues. Germline V gene lookup returns CDR1 MGHDK and CDR2 SYGVNS. Trimming stripped 0 bases from V and 2 bases from J, with 8 bases between. The CDR3: CASSEYVAAYEQYF. In nucleotides, the CDR3 is TGTGCCAGCAGTGAATATGTGGCAGCCTACGAGCAGTACTTC.

Ten or more counts support this clonotype. This sequence joins TRBV3-1 and TRBJ2-7; D call uncertain. Germline assignment: CDR1 LGHDT and CDR2 YNNKEL (reference sequence). Deletions cut 11 bases from V and 3 bases from J, with 11 bases between. This CDR3 is 11 amino acids long. The CDR3 DNA reads as TGTGCCTGCCAGCAGCTCTACGAGCAGTACTTC. It codes for CACQQLYEQYF.

The CDR3 DNA sequence: TGTGCCAGCAGCATACTCTACGAGCAGTACTTC. Translated: CASSILYEQYF. The gene calls are TRBV7-2 and TRBJ2-7; D uncertain. CDR1 SGHTA and CDR2 FQGNSA come from the germline V gene. The CDR3 totals 11 residues. The ends were cut back, 5 bases at V and 3 bases at J, with 5 bases in the middle.

The genes are TRBV28 and TRBJ2-7; 7 bases align to TRBD1. The CDR3 has 14 residues. V gave up 10 bases and J gave up 0 bases; unmatched junction bases: 9. Germline assignment: CDR1 MDHEN and CDR2 SYDVKM. The CDR3 sequence: CATKDRPSSYEQYF. In DNA, the CDR3 is TGTGCCACCAAGGACAGGCCGAGCTCCTACGAGCAGTACTTC.

This clonotype was seen many times. The chain combines TRBV5-1 with TRBJ2-7; the D gene is possibly TRBD1 (6 bases). The V end was cut by 7 bases, the J end by 10 bases, with 21 bases between. Germline CDR1 is SGHRS and CDR2 is YFSETQ. This CDR3 is 13 amino acids long. DNA of the CDR3: TGCGCCAGCGCAAAGACCCGGGACACCGAACAGTACTTC. It specifies CASAKTRDTEQYF.

This clonotype was seen repeatedly, ten times or more. The chain employs TRBV28 and TRBJ2-7; 11 bases map to TRBD2. The germline V gene encodes CDR1 MDHEN and CDR2 SYDVKM. V trimming: 5 bases; J trimming: 4 bases; junction bases outside the gene matches: 7. CDR3 length equals 15 residues. CDR3 protein: CASSPGSSGGYEQYF. The CDR3 DNA reads as TGTGCCAGCAGTCCTGGGTCTAGCGGGGGGTACGAGCAGTACTTC.

Many counts were recorded for this clonotype. The genes are TRBV12-3 or TRBV12-4 and TRBJ2-7, with 8 bases fitting TRBD2. V was pared by 3 bases and J by 6 bases, with 7 bases of the junction left unmatched. The length of the CDR3 is 14 residues. CDR3 protein: CASSLNAGGIEQYF. CDR3 sequence (DNA): TGTGCCAGCAGTTTGAACGCGGGAGGTATCGAGCAGTACTTC.

Many counts were recorded for this clonotype. This chain uses TRBV3-1 with TRBJ2-1; D call uncertain. Germline-derived CDR1 and CDR2 are LGHDT and YNNKEL (reference sequence). Between the trimmed V and J ends, which lost 1 base and 6 bases, there was a span of 10 bases. This CDR3 has 14 amino acids. The DNA of the CDR3 is TGTGCCAGCAGCCAAGTTGGGTTCACCAATGAGCAGTTCTTC. Encoded protein: CASSQVGFTNEQFF.

This clonotype was found a few times. The rearrangement uses TRBV9 and TRBJ2-7; 7 bases line up with TRBD1. The CDR3 covers 15 residues. V trimming: 4 bases; J trimming: 7 bases; junction bases outside the gene matches: 14. The germline gives CDR1 SGDLS, CDR2 YYNGEE. Here the CDR3 reads CASSPTPDRVLEQYF. The CDR3 DNA is TGTGCCAGCAGCCCGACCCCAGACAGGGTTTTAGAGCAGTACTTC.

The V call is TRBV12-3 or TRBV12-4, the J call TRBJ2-2, with a weak D call TRBD2 (5 bases). The CDR3 covers 15 residues. The ends were cut back, 3 bases at V and 0 bases at J, with 8 bases in the middle. The CDR3 DNA follows: TGTGCCAGCAGTTTTCAGCGGACGAACACCGGGGAGCTGTTTTTT. It is translated as CASSFQRTNTGELFF.

The chain has TRBV20-1 and TRBJ2-1; no definite D call. From germline, CDR1 is DFQATT and CDR2 SNEGSKA (reference sequence). This CDR3 spans 12 amino acids. V was pared by 1 base and J by 7 bases, with 8 bases between. The CDR3 here is CSARGHQNEQFF. CDR3 DNA sequence: TGCAGTGCTAGAGGGCACCAGAATGAGCAGTTCTTC.

This clonotype was recorded many times. In DNA form, the CDR3 reads TGTGCCAGCAGTTTCGATAGTTCACCCCTCCACTTT. It specifies CASSFDSSPLHF. This chain uses TRBV12-3 or TRBV12-4 with TRBJ1-6; D gene uncertain. V lost 3 bases to trimming and J lost 9 bases, with 6 bases between them. The CDR3 runs to 12 residues.

This clonotype was seen at least ten times. The rearrangement joins TRBV20-1 to TRBJ2-5; maybe TRBD1 (5 bases). The CDR3 runs to 14 residues. V shed 3 bases and J shed 6 bases, with 17 bases lying between them. Germline values: CDR1 DFQATT, CDR2 SNEGSKA (reference sequence). This chain's CDR3 is CSASWQGMDKTQYF. In DNA, the CDR3 is TGCAGTGCTAGTTGGCAGGGCATGGACAAGACCCAGTACTTC.

This clonotype occurred many times. The V gene is TRBV20-1, the J gene TRBJ2-7, with unresolved D. Germline V lookup: CDR1 DFQATT, CDR2 SNEGSKA (reference sequence). V was pared by 6 bases and J by 0 bases, with 15 bases between. This CDR3 has 14 residues. In DNA form, the CDR3 reads TGCAGTGCCCCCGGGCCTAGGAGCTCCTACGAGCAGTACTTC. It encodes CSAPGPRSSYEQYF.

This clonotype was observed at least ten times. The chain links TRBV7-8 to TRBJ2-5; no reliable D call. Germline CDR1 reads SGHVS; CDR2 reads FQNEAQ. The CDR3 is 13 amino acids. Trimming left V 1 base short and J 2 bases short, with 5 bases between. CDR3 DNA: TGTGCCAGCAGCTTAGGCAGACAAGAGACCCAGTACTTC. This encodes CASSLGRQETQYF.

The V and J genes are TRBV5-1 and TRBJ2-2; D might be TRBD2 (6 bases). This CDR3 region has 14 residues. The germline gives CDR1 SGHRS, CDR2 YFSETQ. Trimming pared 4 bases from V and 4 bases from J, leaving 11 bases between. The DNA of the CDR3 is TGCGCCAGCAGCGGAACTAGCCCCACCGGGGAGCTGTTTTTT. Protein: CASSGTSPTGELFF.

This clonotype was seen many times. V is TRBV20-1 and J is TRBJ1-1; 8 bases are a match to TRBD1. The length of the CDR3 is 13 residues. The V gene's germline CDR1 is DFQATT and CDR2 SNEGSKA (reference sequence). J lost 1 base, V lost 6 bases, and 4 bases had no gene match. The CDR3 DNA reads as TGCAGTGCCCAGGGGGCTGGGAACACTGAAGCTTTCTTT. Amino acids: CSAQGAGNTEAFF.

The gene calls are TRBV11-2 and TRBJ2-3; 10 positions match TRBD2. CDR3 length: 21 residues. Trimming at V came to 2 bases and at J to 1 base, leaving 18 bases not matched to a gene. Germline assignment: CDR1 SGHAT and CDR2 FQNNGV. CDR3 nucleotide sequence: TGTGCCAGCAGCTTACACCCCCTGCCAACTAGCGGGAAGTTTCGCACAGATACGCAGTATTTT. Protein sequence: CASSLHPLPTSGKFRTDTQYF.

This clonotype was recorded at least ten times. This chain uses TRBV7-9 with TRBJ2-5; D call uncertain. With 5 bases removed from V and 3 bases from J, the gap between germline ends came to 4 bases. This CDR3 region has 11 residues. From germline, CDR1 is SEHNR and CDR2 FQNEAQ (reference sequence). In DNA, the CDR3 is TGTGCCAGCAGCCATAAAGAGACCCAGTACTTC. Translating it yields CASSHKETQYF.

The chain carries TRBV7-2 and TRBJ2-3, with 12 bases fitting TRBD2. The germline CDR1 and CDR2 sequences are SGHTA and FQGNSA. The CDR3 consists of 16 residues. V shed 4 bases, J shed 3 bases, and the junction held 5 bases outside the gene matches. The CDR3 here is CASSSQGLAGTDTQYF. The CDR3 bases are TGTGCCAGCAGCTCACAAGGACTAGCGGGAACAGATACGCAGTATTTT.